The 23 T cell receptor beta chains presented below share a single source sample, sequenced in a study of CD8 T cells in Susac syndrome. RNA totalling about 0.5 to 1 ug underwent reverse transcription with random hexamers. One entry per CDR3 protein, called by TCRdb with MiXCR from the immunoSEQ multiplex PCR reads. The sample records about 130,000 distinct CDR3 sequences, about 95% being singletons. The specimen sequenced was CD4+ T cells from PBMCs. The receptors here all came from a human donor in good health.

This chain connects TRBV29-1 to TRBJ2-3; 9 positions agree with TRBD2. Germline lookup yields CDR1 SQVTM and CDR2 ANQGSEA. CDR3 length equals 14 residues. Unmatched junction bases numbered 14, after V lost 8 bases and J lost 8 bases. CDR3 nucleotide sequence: TGCAGCTTGGAACTAGCGGGTGGGGTTGGTACGCAGTATTTT. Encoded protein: CSLELAGGVGTQYF.

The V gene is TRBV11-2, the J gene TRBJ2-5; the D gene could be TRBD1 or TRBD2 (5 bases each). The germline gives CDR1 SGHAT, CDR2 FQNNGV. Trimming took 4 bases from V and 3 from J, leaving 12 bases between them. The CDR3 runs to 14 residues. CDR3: CASSYWDGEETQYF. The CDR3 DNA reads TGTGCCAGCAGCTATTGGGACGGTGAAGAGACCCAGTACTTC.

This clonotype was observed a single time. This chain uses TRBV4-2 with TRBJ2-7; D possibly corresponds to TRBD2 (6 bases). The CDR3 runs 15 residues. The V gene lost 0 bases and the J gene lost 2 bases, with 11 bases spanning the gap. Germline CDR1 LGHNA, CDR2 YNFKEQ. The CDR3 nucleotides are TGTGCCAGCAGCCAAGAAGATAGCGGACCCTACGAGCAGTACTTC. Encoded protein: CASSQEDSGPYEQYF.

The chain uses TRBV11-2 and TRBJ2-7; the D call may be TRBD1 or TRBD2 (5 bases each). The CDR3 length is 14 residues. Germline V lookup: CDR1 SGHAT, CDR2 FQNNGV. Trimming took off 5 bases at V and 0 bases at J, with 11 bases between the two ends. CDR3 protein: CASSRGHSSYEQYF. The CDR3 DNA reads TGTGCCAGCAGCCGGGGCCATAGCTCCTACGAGCAGTACTTC.

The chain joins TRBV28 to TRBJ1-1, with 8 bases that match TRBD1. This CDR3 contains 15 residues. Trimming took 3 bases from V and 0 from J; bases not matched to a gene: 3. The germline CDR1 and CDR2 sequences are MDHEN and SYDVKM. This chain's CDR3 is CASSFLTGVNTEAFF. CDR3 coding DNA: TGTGCCAGCAGTTTCCTGACAGGGGTGAACACTGAAGCTTTCTTT. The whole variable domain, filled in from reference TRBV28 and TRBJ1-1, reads DVKVTQSSRYLVKRTGEKVFLECVQDMDHENMFWYRQDPGLGLRLIYFSYDVKMKEKGDIPEGYSVSREKKERFSLILESASTNQTSMYLCASSFLTGVNTEAFFGQGTRLTVV.

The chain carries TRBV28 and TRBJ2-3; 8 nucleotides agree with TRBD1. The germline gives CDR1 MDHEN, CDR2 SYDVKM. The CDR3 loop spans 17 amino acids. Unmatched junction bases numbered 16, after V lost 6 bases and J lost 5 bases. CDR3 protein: CASRQQGVTGARDTQYF. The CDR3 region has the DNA TGTGCCAGCAGACAACAGGGGGTGACAGGGGCGCGAGATACGCAGTATTTT.

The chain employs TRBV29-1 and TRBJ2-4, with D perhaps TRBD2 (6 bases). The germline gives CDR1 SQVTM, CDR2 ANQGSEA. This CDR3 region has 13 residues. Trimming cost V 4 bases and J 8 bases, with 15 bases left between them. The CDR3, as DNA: TGCAGCGTTGCCCTCGGGAGCGTGGACATTCAGTACTTC. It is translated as CSVALGSVDIQYF.

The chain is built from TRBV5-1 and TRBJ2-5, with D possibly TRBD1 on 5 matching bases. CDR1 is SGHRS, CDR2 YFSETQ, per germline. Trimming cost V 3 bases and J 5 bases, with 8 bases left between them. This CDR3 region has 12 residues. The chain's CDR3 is CASSWGAETQYF. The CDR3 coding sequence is TGCGCCAGCAGCTGGGGCGCGGAGACCCAGTACTTC.

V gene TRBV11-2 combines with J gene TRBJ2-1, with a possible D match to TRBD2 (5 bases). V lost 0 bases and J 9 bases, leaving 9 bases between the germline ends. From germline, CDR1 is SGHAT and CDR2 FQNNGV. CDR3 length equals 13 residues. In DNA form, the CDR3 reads TGTGCCAGCAGCTTAGATCGGGCGGGTGAGCAGTTCTTC. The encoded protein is CASSLDRAGEQFF.

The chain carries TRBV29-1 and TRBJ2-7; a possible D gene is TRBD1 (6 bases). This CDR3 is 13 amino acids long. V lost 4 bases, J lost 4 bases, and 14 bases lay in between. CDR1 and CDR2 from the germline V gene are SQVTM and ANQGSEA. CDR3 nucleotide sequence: TGCAGCGTTGTGGGGGCTCCAGAGTACGAGCAGTACTTC. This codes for CSVVGAPEYEQYF.

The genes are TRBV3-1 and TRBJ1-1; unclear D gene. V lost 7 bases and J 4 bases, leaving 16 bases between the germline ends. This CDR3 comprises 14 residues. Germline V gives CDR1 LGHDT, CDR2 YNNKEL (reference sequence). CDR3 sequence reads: CASTSTGKGTEAFF. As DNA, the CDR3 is TGTGCCAGCACCAGCACGGGGAAGGGCACTGAAGCTTTCTTT.

CDR3 sequence reads: CASSLNRDRAGEQYF. The CDR3 nucleotides are TGTGCCAGCAGCTTGAATCGGGACAGGGCGGGGGAGCAGTACTTC. This chain joins TRBV5-4 and TRBJ2-7, with 9 bases identical to TRBD1. The CDR3 extends over 15 amino acids. CDR1 SGHNT and CDR2 YYREEE come from the germline V gene (reference sequence). J was trimmed by 7 bases and V by 1 base; bases with no gene match: 9.

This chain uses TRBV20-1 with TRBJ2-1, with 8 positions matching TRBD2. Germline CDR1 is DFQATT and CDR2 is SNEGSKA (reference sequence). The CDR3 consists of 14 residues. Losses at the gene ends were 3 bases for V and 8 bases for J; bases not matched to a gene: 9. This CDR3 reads CSASIAGRIHEQFF. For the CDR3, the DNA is TGCAGTGCTAGTATAGCGGGACGCATACATGAGCAGTTCTTC.

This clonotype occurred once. CDR3 sequence reads: CASSYWDREGNEQFF. The CDR3 nucleotides are TGTGCCAGCAGCTACTGGGACAGGGAGGGGAATGAGCAGTTCTTC. The chain combines TRBV5-6 with TRBJ2-1, with 9 nucleotides matching TRBD1. The V and J ends lost 3 bases and 7 bases, in that order; junction bases with no gene match: 8. Germline CDR1 is SGHDT and CDR2 is YYEEEE. The length of the CDR3 is 15 residues.

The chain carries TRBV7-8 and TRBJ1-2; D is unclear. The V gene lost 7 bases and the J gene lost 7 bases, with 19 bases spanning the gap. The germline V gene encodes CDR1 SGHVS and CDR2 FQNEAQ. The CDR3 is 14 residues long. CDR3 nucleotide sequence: TGTGCCAGCACCCTCCCCCGGCTCCGCTGTGGCTACACCTTC. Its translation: CASTLPRLRCGYTF.

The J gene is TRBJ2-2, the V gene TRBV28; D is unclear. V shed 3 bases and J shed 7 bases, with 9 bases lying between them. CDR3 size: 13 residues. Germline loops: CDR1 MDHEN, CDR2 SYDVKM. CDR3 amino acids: CASSLNGGGELFF. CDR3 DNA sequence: TGTGCCAGCAGTTTGAACGGTGGCGGGGAGCTGTTTTTT.

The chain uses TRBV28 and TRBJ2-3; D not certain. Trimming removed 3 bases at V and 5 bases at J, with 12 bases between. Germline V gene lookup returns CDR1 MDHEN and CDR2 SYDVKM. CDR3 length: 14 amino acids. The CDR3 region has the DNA TGTGCCAGCAGTTTTCCTACCCCGGGAGATACGCAGTATTTT. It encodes CASSFPTPGDTQYF.

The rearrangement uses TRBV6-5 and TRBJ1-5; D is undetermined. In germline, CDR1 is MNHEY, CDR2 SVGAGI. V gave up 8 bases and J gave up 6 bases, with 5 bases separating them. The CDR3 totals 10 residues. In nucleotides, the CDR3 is TGTGCCAGCGGAGGTCAGCCCCAGCATTTT. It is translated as CASGGQPQHF.

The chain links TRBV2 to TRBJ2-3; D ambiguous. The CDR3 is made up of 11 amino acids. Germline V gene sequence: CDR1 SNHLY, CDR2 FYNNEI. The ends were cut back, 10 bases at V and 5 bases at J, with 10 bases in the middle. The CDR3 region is CATASEDTQYF. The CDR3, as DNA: TGTGCCACCGCGAGTGAAGATACGCAGTATTTT.

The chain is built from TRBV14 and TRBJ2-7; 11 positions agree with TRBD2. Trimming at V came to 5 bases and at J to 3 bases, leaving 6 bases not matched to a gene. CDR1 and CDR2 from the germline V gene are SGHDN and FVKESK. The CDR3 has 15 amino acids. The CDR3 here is CASSKKTSGVYEQYF. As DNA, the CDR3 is TGTGCCAGCAGCAAGAAGACTAGCGGGGTCTACGAGCAGTACTTC.

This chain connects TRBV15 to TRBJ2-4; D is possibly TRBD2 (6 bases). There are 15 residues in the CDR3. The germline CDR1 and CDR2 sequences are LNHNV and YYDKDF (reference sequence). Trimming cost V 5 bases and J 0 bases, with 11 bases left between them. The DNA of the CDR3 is TGTGCCACCAGCCCCCCCGGGGGAGCCAAAAACATTCAGTACTTC. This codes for CATSPPGGAKNIQYF.

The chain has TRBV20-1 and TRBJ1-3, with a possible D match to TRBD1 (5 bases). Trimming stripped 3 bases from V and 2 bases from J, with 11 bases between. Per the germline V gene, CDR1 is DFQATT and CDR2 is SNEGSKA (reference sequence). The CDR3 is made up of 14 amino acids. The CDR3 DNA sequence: TGCAGTGCTAGCGGGGGGGAGACTGGAAACACCATATATTTT. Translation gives CSASGGETGNTIYF.

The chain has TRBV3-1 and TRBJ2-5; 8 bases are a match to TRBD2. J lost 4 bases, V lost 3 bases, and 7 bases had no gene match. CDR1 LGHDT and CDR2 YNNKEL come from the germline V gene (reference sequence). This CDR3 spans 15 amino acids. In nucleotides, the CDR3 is TGTGCCAGCAGCCAGAGGACTAGCTCGGGAGAGACCCAGTACTTC. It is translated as CASSQRTSSGETQYF.